A single sample gave rise to the 25 T cell receptor beta chains below, sequenced in a study of CD8+ T cells in alopecia areata. RNA extraction and reverse transcription yielded cDNA as sequencing template. The table came from immunoSEQ multiplex PCR; TCRdb's copy has only in-frame clones and leaves some out. There are about 90,000 clones in the sample; 44% occur only once, and more than 15% lies in the top ten. As to treatment: oral pan-JAK inhibitor, 5-10 mg twice daily. The specimen was CD8+ T cells sorted from blood, collected at week 24, from a patient treated with tofacitinib. All receptors come from a human donor with alopecia areata.

The chain combines TRBV7-3 with TRBJ2-7, with 7 bases that match TRBD2. Unmatched junction bases numbered 12, after V lost 0 bases and J lost 7 bases. Per germline, CDR1 SGHTA and CDR2 FQGTGA. The CDR3 is 16 amino acids. CDR3 DNA sequence: TGTGCCAGCAGCTTAACGGGAGGTCTAGCGGCCGGGGAGCAGTACTTC. Residues: CASSLTGGLAAGEQYF. Together with reference TRBV7-3 and TRBJ2-7, the CDR3 gives the full variable domain: GAGVSQTPSNKVTEKGKYVELRCDPISGHTALYWYRQSLGQGPEFLIYFQGTGAADDSGLPNDRFFAVRPEGSVSTLKIQRTERGDSAVYLCASSLTGGLAAGEQYFGPGTRLTVT.

In its sample, this clone was seen a few times. The chain has TRBV29-1 and TRBJ2-7; possibly TRBD1 for D (6 bases). Per the germline V gene, CDR1 is SQVTM and CDR2 is ANQGSEA. The germline V and J ends were trimmed by 6 bases and 0 bases, with 12 bases remaining between them. The CDR3 runs to 13 residues. The CDR3 is CSVTGPSSYEQYF. The CDR3 nucleotides read TGCAGCGTAACAGGGCCTAGCTCCTACGAGCAGTACTTC.

The rearrangement joins TRBV13 to TRBJ1-1, with D possibly TRBD1 on 5 matching bases. Germline CDR1 and CDR2: PRHDT and FYEKMQ (reference sequence). V dropped 5 bases and J dropped 5 bases, with 9 bases sitting between them. The CDR3 length is 12 residues. The CDR3 here is CASSVRGTEAFF. The CDR3 nucleotides are TGTGCCAGCAGCGTAAGGGGAACTGAAGCTTTCTTT. Using reference TRBV13 and TRBJ1-1 for the parts outside the CDR3, the full variable domain is AAGVIQSPRHLIKEKRETATLKCYPIPRHDTVYWYQQGPGQDPQFLISFYEKMQSDKGSIPDRFSAQQFSDYHSELNMSSLELGDSALYFCASSVRGTEAFFGQGTRLTVV.

This clone has only a few counts. The genes are TRBV9 and TRBJ2-7; D is undetermined. Trimming left V 0 bases short and J 8 bases short, with 15 bases between. In germline, CDR1 is SGDLS, CDR2 YYNGEE. There are 14 residues in the CDR3. The CDR3 DNA reads as TGTGCCAGCAGCGTAGGGCACCAGAGAAGCAAGCAGTACTTC. It translates to CASSVGHQRSKQYF.

CDR3 sequence: CASSFGTGYEKLFF. CDR3 nucleotides: TGTGCCAGCAGCTTCGGGACAGGGTATGAAAAACTGTTTTTT. This chain links TRBV5-4 with TRBJ1-4; 9 bases fit TRBD1. Trimming removed 2 bases from V and 6 bases from J; junction bases left unmatched: 2. CDR1 is SGHNT and CDR2 is YYREEE in the germline V gene (reference sequence). The CDR3 loop spans 14 amino acids. Combining the CDR3 with reference TRBV5-4 and TRBJ1-4 gives the whole variable domain ETGVTQSPTHLIKTRGQQVTLRCSSQSGHNTVSWYQQALGQGPQFIFQYYREEENGRGNFPPRFSGLQFPNYSSELNVNALELDDSALYLCASSFGTGYEKLFFGSGTQLSVL.

The rearrangement links TRBV4-1 to TRBJ2-6; weak D call: TRBD1 (6 bases). The CDR3 contains 18 residues. In germline, CDR1 is MGHRA, CDR2 YSYEKL. The V and J ends lost 2 bases and 3 bases respectively, with 17 bases between them. The CDR3 protein is CASSQRNQQGYGANVLTF. As DNA, the CDR3 is TGCGCCAGCAGCCAACGTAACCAACAGGGTTATGGGGCCAACGTCCTGACTTTC.

V usage is TRBV29-1 and J usage is TRBJ1-1, with D unclear. V dropped 7 bases and J dropped 4 bases, with 22 bases sitting between them. Germline assignment: CDR1 SQVTM and CDR2 ANQGSEA. The CDR3 runs 15 residues. CDR3 in DNA: TGCAGCGCCGTCGGTCGAGGGAGGTGGGGCACTGAAGCTTTCTTT. It yields the protein CSAVGRGRWGTEAFF.

The V and J genes are TRBV9 and TRBJ2-5; D may be TRBD1 or TRBD2 (5 bases each). The length of the CDR3 is 15 residues. The V gene's germline CDR1 is SGDLS and CDR2 YYNGEE. The germline V and J ends were trimmed by 6 bases and 4 bases, with 19 bases remaining between them. Here the CDR3 reads CASTRDAEGRETQYF. Here the CDR3 DNA reads TGTGCCAGCACCCGAGACGCTGAGGGGCGAGAGACCCAGTACTTC. Using reference TRBV9 and TRBJ2-5 for the parts outside the CDR3, the full variable domain is DSGVTQTPKHLITATGQRVTLRCSPRSGDLSVYWYQQSLDQGLQFLIQYYNGEERAKGNILERFSAQQFPDLHSELNLSSLELGDSALYFCASTRDAEGRETQYFGPGTRLLVL.

The gene calls are TRBV11-1 and TRBJ2-1, with 9 bases matching TRBD1. Trimming at V came to 3 bases and at J to 8 bases, leaving 2 bases not matched to a gene. Germline V gene lookup returns CDR1 SGHAT and CDR2 FQDESV (reference sequence). The CDR3 loop spans 13 amino acids. This CDR3 is CASSLGQGYEQFF. The DNA of the CDR3 is TGTGCCAGCAGCTTGGGACAGGGCTATGAGCAGTTCTTC. The full variable domain, rest sourced from reference TRBV11-1 and TRBJ2-1, is EAEVAQSPRYKITEKSQAVAFWCDPISGHATLYWYRQILGQGPELLVQFQDESVVDDSQLPKDRFSAERLKGVDSTLKIQPAELGDSAMYLCASSLGQGYEQFFGPGTRLTVL.

This clone was counted between two and nine times. V usage is TRBV5-4 and J usage is TRBJ2-4; D uncertain. The V gene lost 0 bases and the J gene lost 15 bases, with 10 bases spanning the gap. CDR1 and CDR2 from the germline V gene are SGHNT and YYREEE (reference sequence). The CDR3 contains 11 residues. The CDR3 DNA reads TGTGCCAGCAGCTTGGGGAATTTGCGGTACTTC. Its protein product is CASSLGNLRYF.

V gene TRBV5-1 combines with J gene TRBJ2-1; a weak D match, TRBD2 (6 bases). V was pared by 0 bases and J by 7 bases, with 14 bases between. Germline V gene lookup returns CDR1 SGHRS and CDR2 YFSETQ. The CDR3 runs 15 residues. This CDR3 is CASSLAGGAGNEQFF. The CDR3 bases are TGCGCCAGCAGCTTGGCCGGAGGGGCTGGGAATGAGCAGTTCTTC. Full variable domain (remainder filled in from reference TRBV5-1 and TRBJ2-1): KAGVTQTPRYLIKTRGQQVTLSCSPISGHRSVSWYQQTPGQGLQFLFEYFSETQRNKGNFPGRFSGRQFSNSRSEMNVSTLELGDSALYLCASSLAGGAGNEQFFGPGTRLTVL.

This chain joins TRBV27 and TRBJ2-1; D is undetermined. Trimming shortened V by 6 bases and J by 6 bases, and 12 bases separated the two germline ends. The germline V gene has CDR1 MNHEY and CDR2 SMNVEV (reference sequence). The CDR3 is made up of 13 amino acids. The CDR3 spells CASSYGIANEQFF. The CDR3 DNA reads as TGTGCCAGCAGCTATGGGATTGCCAATGAGCAGTTCTTC.

In this sample, this clone turned up a few times. The J gene is TRBJ2-1, the V gene TRBV6-1; TRBD2 aligns across 8 bases. The CDR3 runs 13 residues. CDR1 is MNHNS, CDR2 SASEGT, per germline. The J segment lost 10 bases and the V segment lost 2 bases, leaving 4 bases of the junction unmatched. CDR3 loop: CASSEFKRGEQFF. The CDR3 nucleotides read TGTGCCAGCAGTGAATTTAAGCGGGGGGAGCAGTTCTTC.

This clone was detected a few times. The V and J genes are TRBV4-2 and TRBJ2-5; TRBD2 matches at 10 bases. After removal of 2 bases from V and 1 base from J, the junction contained 10 bases not matched to a gene. This CDR3 is 18 amino acids long. Germline loops: CDR1 LGHNA, CDR2 YNFKEQ. CDR3 protein: CASSQPPGASGSQETQYF. The CDR3 nucleotides are TGTGCCAGCAGCCAACCTCCAGGGGCTAGCGGGAGCCAAGAGACCCAGTACTTC.

The sample holds a few counts of this clone. The chain joins TRBV7-9 to TRBJ2-7, with TRBD1 matching over 7 bases. The V segment lost 5 bases and the J segment 7 bases; nucleotides outside the gene matches: 8. The germline CDR1 and CDR2 sequences are SEHNR and FQNEAQ (reference sequence). The CDR3 totals 13 residues. Here the CDR3 reads CASSLDRRWEQYF. DNA for the CDR3: TGTGCCAGCAGCCTGGACAGGCGCTGGGAGCAGTACTTC.

This clone was found a few times. The V and J genes are TRBV29-1 and TRBJ2-5, with D possibly being TRBD1 (7 bases). The germline gives CDR1 SQVTM, CDR2 ANQGSEA. This CDR3 region has 13 residues. Trimming took 3 bases from V and 1 from J, leaving 9 bases between them. The CDR3 DNA sequence: TGCAGCGTTGACAGGGGGGCCCAAGAGACCCAGTACTTC. It is translated as CSVDRGAQETQYF.

This clone was counted many times. An end of the junction differs from the germline gene, which may be a read error. The chain uses TRBV11-2 and TRBJ1-1; D not resolved. CDR1 SGHAT and CDR2 FQNNGV come from the germline V gene. This CDR3 comprises 11 residues. This CDR3 reads CASSLGSTAFF. The CDR3 nucleotides are TGTGCCAGCAGTTTAGGGTCAACGGCTTTCTTT. The full variable domain, in which reference TRBV11-2 and TRBJ1-1 provide the parts outside the CDR3, is EAGVAQSPRYKIIEKRQSVAFWCNPISGHATLYWYQQILGQGPKLLIQFQNNGVVDDSQLPKDRFSAERLKGVDSTLKIQPAKLEDSAVYLCASSLGSTAFFGQGTRLTVV.

The chain links TRBV27 to TRBJ2-1, with D possibly being TRBD1 (5 bases). V gave up 6 bases and J gave up 0 bases, with 9 bases separating them. CDR1 and CDR2 from the germline V gene are MNHEY and SMNVEV (reference sequence). The CDR3 consists of 14 residues. The CDR3 loop reads CASSLDSSYNEQFF. Here the CDR3 DNA reads TGTGCCAGCAGCTTAGACAGCTCCTACAATGAGCAGTTCTTC.

The V and J genes are TRBV7-2 and TRBJ1-3; tentatively, D is TRBD1 (6 bases). Looked up from germline, CDR1 is SGHTA and CDR2 is FQGNSA. CDR3 length: 14 residues. Deletions cut 1 base from V and 4 bases from J, with 8 bases between. The CDR3: CASSLGRGGNTIYF. DNA of the CDR3: TGTGCCAGCAGCTTAGGCAGGGGAGGAAACACCATATATTTT.

In nucleotides, the CDR3 is TGTGCCAGCAGTCCCTGGACTAGCGGGACATATGAGCAGTACTTC. It encodes CASSPWTSGTYEQYF. The chain links TRBV27 to TRBJ2-7; 12 nucleotides match TRBD2. The CDR3 totals 15 residues. Germline V gene data show CDR1 as MNHEY and CDR2 as SMNVEV (reference sequence). The ends lost 5 bases at V and 7 bases at J; junction bases unmatched: 9.

The J gene is TRBJ2-7, the V gene TRBV5-6, with D maybe TRBD1 (6 bases). The CDR3 sequence is 17 residues long. The germline V and J ends were trimmed by 0 bases and 3 bases, with 19 bases remaining between them. Germline loops: CDR1 SGHDT, CDR2 YYEEEE. CDR3 nucleotide sequence: TGTGCCAGCAGCTTGGGGGTATCCGGGACAAGGGACTACGAGCAGTACTTC. Translating it yields CASSLGVSGTRDYEQYF.

This clone turned up a few times. The chain couples TRBV9 to TRBJ2-2; perhaps TRBD1 as D (5 bases). V lost 0 bases and J lost 2, with 14 bases in between. Germline CDR1 SGDLS, CDR2 YYNGEE. CDR3 size: 17 residues. CDR3 DNA: TGTGCCAGCAGCGTAGGATTTTGGACATACAACACCGGGGAGCTGTTTTTT. This encodes CASSVGFWTYNTGELFF.

The rearrangement uses TRBV19 and TRBJ2-1; 7 nucleotides line up with TRBD2. The germline V gene has CDR1 LNHDA and CDR2 SQIVND (reference sequence). Trimming at V came to 8 bases and at J to 6 bases, leaving 10 bases not matched to a gene. The CDR3 consists of 14 residues. The CDR3 bases are TGTGCCAGTGCGTGGGGGAGGGCGGGCAATGAGCAGTTCTTC. As protein: CASAWGRAGNEQFF. Using reference TRBV19 and TRBJ2-1 for the parts outside the CDR3, the full variable domain is DGGITQSPKYLFRKEGQNVTLSCEQNLNHDAMYWYRQDPGQGLRLIYYSQIVNDFQKGDIAEGYSVSREKKESFPLTVTSAQKNPTAFYLCASAWGRAGNEQFFGPGTRLTVL.

The gene calls are TRBV6-5 and TRBJ2-5, with a possible D match to TRBD2 (6 bases). The CDR3 spans 13 residues. Deletions cut 6 bases from V and 9 bases from J, with 17 bases between. Per the germline V gene, CDR1 is MNHEY and CDR2 is SVGAGI. CDR3 region: CASRSRVGEAQYF. The CDR3, as DNA: TGTGCCAGCAGAAGCAGGGTCGGGGAGGCCCAGTACTTC.

This clone came up a few times. This chain connects TRBV4-1 to TRBJ2-1; 11 bases match TRBD2. The CDR3 is made up of 15 amino acids. V gave up 4 bases and J gave up 5 bases; unmatched junction bases: 4. Germline V gives CDR1 MGHRA, CDR2 YSYEKL. The CDR3 bases are TGCGCCAGCAGCCTTCTAGCGGGAGGTGACAATGAGCAGTTCTTC. Amino acids: CASSLLAGGDNEQFF.